In this sample, the clone carrying this T cell receptor beta chain turned up a few times. The junction does not match germline at one end; this may be a read error. These data originate in a study of response to subunit inactivated influenza vaccine. This CDR3 has 14 residues. CDR1 SNHLY and CDR2 FYNNEI come from the germline V gene. From the RT-PCR reads, TCRdb called clonotypes with MiXCR, one entry per CDR3 protein. The sample lists about 240,000 distinct CDR3 sequences, roughly an eighth occurring once. This sequence was found in a man aged 45-65 years who received an inactivated influenza vaccine. This rearrangement joins TRBV2 to TRBJ2-7; D is possibly TRBD1 or TRBD2 (5 bases each). This specimen consisted of non-naive T cells sorted from PBMCs, obtained about 14 days before vaccination. The DNA for the CDR3 is TGTGCCAGCACTGAATCGGGACCCCCCTACGAGCAGTACTTC. Translated: CASTESGPPYEQYF.